This T cell receptor beta chain was observed in a study of blood T cell repertoires in COVID-19. At the level of the study: The United States, Italy and Spain provided the acute and convalescent COVID-19 samples.

This table comes from immunoSEQ multiplex PCR, and its TCRdb copy is limited to in-frame clones, with some not included. The table has a few hundred thousand clones, roughly 90% seen once. Germline CDR1 MNHEY, CDR2 SVGAGI. CDR3 length: 15 amino acids. The junction had 6 bases not matched to a gene; V was cut back by 4 bases and J by 5 bases. The sample consisted of peripheral blood. This chain uses TRBV6-5 with TRBJ1-2, with 11 bases identical to TRBD1. The sequence derives from a man in his forties with acute or convalescent COVID-19. CDR3 loop: CASSSGQGAFYGYTF. CDR3 DNA: TGTGCCAGCAGTTCCGGACAGGGGGCTTTTTATGGCTACACCTTC.